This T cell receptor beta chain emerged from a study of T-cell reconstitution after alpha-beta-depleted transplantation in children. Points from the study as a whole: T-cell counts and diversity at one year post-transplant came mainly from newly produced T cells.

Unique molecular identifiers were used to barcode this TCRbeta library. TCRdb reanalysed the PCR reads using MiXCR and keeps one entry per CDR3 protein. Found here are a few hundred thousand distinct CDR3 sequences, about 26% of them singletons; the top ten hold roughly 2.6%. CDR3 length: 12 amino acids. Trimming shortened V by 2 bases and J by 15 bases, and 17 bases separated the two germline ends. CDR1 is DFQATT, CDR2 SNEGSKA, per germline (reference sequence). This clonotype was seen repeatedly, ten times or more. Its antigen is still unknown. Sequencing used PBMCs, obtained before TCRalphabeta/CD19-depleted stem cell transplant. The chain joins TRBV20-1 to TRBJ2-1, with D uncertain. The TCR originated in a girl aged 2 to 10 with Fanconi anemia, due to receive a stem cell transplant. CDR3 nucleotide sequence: TGCAGTGCTAGATTCCCCGAGCATGTTCGGTTCTTC. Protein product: CSARFPEHVRFF.